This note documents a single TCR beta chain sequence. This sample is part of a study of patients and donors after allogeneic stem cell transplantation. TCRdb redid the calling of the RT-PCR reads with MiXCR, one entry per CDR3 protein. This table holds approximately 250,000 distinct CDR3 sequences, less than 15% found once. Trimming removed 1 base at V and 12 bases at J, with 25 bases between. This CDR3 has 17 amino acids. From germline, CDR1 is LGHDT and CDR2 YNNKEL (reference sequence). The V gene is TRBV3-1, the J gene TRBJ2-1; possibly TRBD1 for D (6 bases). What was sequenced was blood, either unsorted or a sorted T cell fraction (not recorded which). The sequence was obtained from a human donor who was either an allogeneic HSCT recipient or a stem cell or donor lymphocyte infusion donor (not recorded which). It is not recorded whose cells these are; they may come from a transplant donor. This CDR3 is CASSQVRGQPYPIGQFF. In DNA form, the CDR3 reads TGTGCCAGCAGCCAAGTAAGAGGACAGCCGTATCCGATCGGGCAGTTCTTC.